These T cell receptor beta chains were read from a single sample in a study of blood T cell repertoires in COVID-19. Sequencing was performed with immunoSEQ multiplex PCR; in TCRdb, only in-frame clones are kept and a portion is missing. The sample consists of some 330,000 clones, roughly 90% of them appearing once. Sequencing was done on a sample of peripheral blood. These receptors were collected from a woman between 25 and 40 years old with COVID-19, enrolled during active disease. Each CDR3 is given with its conserved first and last residue. D genes are given only for firm matches. Part of the rows lack a size; the others show once, few, many or a class for expanded clones.

D,size,V,J,CDR3,DNA
.,.,TRBV10-2,TRBJ2-3,CASSEQGSTDTQYF,TGCGCCAGCAGTGAGCAGGGTAGCACAGATACGCAGTATTTT
.,once,TRBV4-1,TRBJ1-2,CASRKRAGEIKMNTF,TGCGCCAGCAGAAAAAGGGCAGGGGAAATAAAGATGAACACCTTC
.,.,TRBV7-2,TRBJ1-4,CASSREAGTVKLFF,TGTGCCAGCAGTAGGGAGGCCGGGACTGTAAAACTGTTTTTT
.,.,TRBV6-2/TRBV6-3,TRBJ1-1,CASSWNQARARTEAFF,TGTGCCAGCAGTTGGAACCAGGCGAGGGCGCGGACTGAAGCTTTCTTT
.,.,TRBV6-1,TRBJ1-1,CASSDSMNTEAFF,TGTGCCAGCAGTGACAGTATGAACACTGAAGCTTTCTTT
.,once,TRBV29-1,TRBJ1-1,CSVDGAAGYDTEAFF,TGCAGCGTTGATGGTGCGGCAGGGTATGACACTGAAGCTTTCTTT
.,.,TRBV6-6,TRBJ1-6,CASGEEWKNSPLHF,TGTGCCAGCGGGGAGGAGTGGAAAAATTCACCCCTCCACTTT
.,once,TRBV6-6,TRBJ2-2,CASSYPPSVDGELFF,TGTGCCAGCAGTTACCCTCCTAGCGTGGACGGGGAGCTGTTTTTT
.,.,TRBV19,TRBJ1-1,CASSMGGAEAFF,TGTGCCAGTAGTATGGGGGGTGCTGAAGCTTTCTTT
.,.,TRBV18,TRBJ1-3,CASSPPSGTDFSGNTIYF,TGTGCCAGCTCACCACCCTCCGGGACTGACTTCTCTGGAAACACCATATATTTT
.,.,TRBV7-3,TRBJ2-6,CASSLFAGSGANVLTF,TGTGCCAGCAGCTTATTCGCGGGCTCTGGGGCCAACGTCCTGACTTTC
.,once,TRBV6-1,TRBJ1-6,CASSEGGYNSPLHF,TGTGCCAGCAGTGAAGGAGGGTATAATTCACCCCTCCACTTT